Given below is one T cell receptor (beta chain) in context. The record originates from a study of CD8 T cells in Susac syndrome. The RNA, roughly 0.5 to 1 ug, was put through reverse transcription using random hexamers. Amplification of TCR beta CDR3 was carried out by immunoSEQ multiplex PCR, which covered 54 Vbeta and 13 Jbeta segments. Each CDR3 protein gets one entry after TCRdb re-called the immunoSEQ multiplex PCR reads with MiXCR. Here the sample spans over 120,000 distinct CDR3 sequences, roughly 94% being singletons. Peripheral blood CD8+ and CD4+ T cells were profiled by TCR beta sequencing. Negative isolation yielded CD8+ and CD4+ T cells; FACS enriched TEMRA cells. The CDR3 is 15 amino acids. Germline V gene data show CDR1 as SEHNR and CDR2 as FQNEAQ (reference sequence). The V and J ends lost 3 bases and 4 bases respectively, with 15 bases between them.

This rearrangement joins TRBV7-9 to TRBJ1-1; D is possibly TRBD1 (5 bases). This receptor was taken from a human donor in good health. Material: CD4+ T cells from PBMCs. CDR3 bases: TGTGCCAGCAGCTTCGGGGGACCTTTTGCCACTGAAGCTTTCTTT. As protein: CASSFGGPFATEAFF. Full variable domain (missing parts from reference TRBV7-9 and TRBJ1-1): DTGVSQNPRHKITKRGQNVTFRCDPISEHNRLYWYRQTLGQGPEFLTYFQNEAQLEKSRLLSDRFSAERPKGSFSTLEIQRTEQGDSAMYLCASSFGGPFATEAFFGQGTRLTVV.